This T cell receptor beta chain was retrieved from a study of T cells in Graves' hyperthyroidism and ophthalmopathy (dated by TCRdb to between 2019 and 2020). In terms of the full investigation: Peripheral blood was collected at initial diagnosis, before any treatment. TCR Vbeta CDR3 sequencing of some 140 peripheral blood samples (under 45 ophthalmopathy, under 80 hyperthyroidism and approximately 17 progressor patients) is reported in the paper. The study also compared thyroid tissue and blood T-cell repertoires from 5 to 7 Graves' hyperthyroidism patients. After blood sampling, hyperthyroidism patients were treated with methimazole at a starting dose of 30 mg daily, and ophthalmopathy patients were treated with high-dose intravenous methylprednisolone. To identify distinguishing TCR V-J signatures, a discovery cohort of about 95 patients was used, comprising 40 to 45 with Graves' ophthalmopathy and around 57 with stable Graves' hyperthyroidism. Prospective prediction of ophthalmopathy was tested in an independent validation cohort consisting of 18 hyperthyroidism patients and around 16 patients who later progressed to ophthalmopathy. The 95 to 100 discovery patients were divided at random into training and test sets in a 7:3 ratio.

The TCR beta CDR3 regions were amplified from RNA transcripts. The first round of RT-PCR for the TCR CDR3 was performed with the HTBI primer set and the Qiagen OneStep RT-PCR kit. The libraries were constructed in a second round of multiplex PCR and then size-selected and purified. The libraries were sequenced on an Illumina HiSeq2000 using paired-end 100 bp reads. As for how the authors treated the data: Raw data were processed with SOAPnuke, discarding reads with adapters, uncalled bases, mean Phred below 15, or no exact constant-primer or identifier match. COPE v1.2.5 was used to merge the high-quality paired reads, and each unique nucleotide sequence was defined as a clonotype. Clonotypes were aligned to IMGT TRBV, TRBD and TRBJ reference segments using MiTCR v1.1. Only V-J combinations with frequency above 0.0001, covering about 99% of repertoires, were analysed. The TCS score was defined as F50 (clonal expansion) divided by E x V (chaos), with BLOSUM62-based TCRdist calculated between CDR3 peptides within each V-J. Welch's t-statistics and random forest reduced fewer than 600 V-J features to 13, which were used in a naive Bayes classifier (R e1071). The Morisita-Horn index was used to measure how similar the thyroid and blood repertoires were. The public sequencing data were trimmed at Q25 with fastp and processed into clonotypes with MiXCR by TCRdb, which kept only in-frame beta chains. Each record represents a unique CDR3 protein, reported with the most common genes and DNA among its rows. The V and J calls were not made by the authors but by TCRdb's processing. For this sample there are approximately 870,000 distinct CDR3 sequences; around 38% appear just once. The leading ten clones occupy over 8% of the sample.

A remark on this clonotype: Its antigen is not yet known. A junction boundary mismatches the germline segment, possibly from a read error.

Beyond this particular receptor, the publication reports: In validation, progression to ophthalmopathy was predicted by the model with approximately 67% sensitivity and just over 72% specificity, a median of approximately 6.5 months before onset. Most expanded thyroid clonotypes (frequency above 0.001) were also found in blood, which suggests that blood repertoires may mirror thyroid immune responses. No statistical method was used to fix the sample size in advance, and group allocation was not hidden from the investigators. Ophthalmopathy was separated from stable hyperthyroidism by a 13 V-J signature model, with around 88% sensitivity and around 81% specificity obtained in cross-validation and 80%/75% obtained in testing.

Stable Graves' hyperthyroidism was defined as no progression to ophthalmopathy during 18 months of follow-up. Hyperthyroidism patients were newly diagnosed, with disease duration under 2 months, and aged 18 to 65 years. Patients with uncontrolled infections, other autoimmune diseases, pregnancy or lactation were excluded. Diagnoses were established on the basis of clinical symptoms, serum thyroxine and TRAb, thyroid ultrasound, and orbital computed tomography. Ficoll-Paque density gradient centrifugation was used to isolate PBMCs from about 9 ml of fresh peripheral blood. Total RNA was extracted using Trizol reagent, and RNA quality was assessed on an Agilent 2100 Bioanalyzer. The CDR3 runs 11 residues from the cysteine to the phenylalanine. The read is trimmed to its CDR3 DNA, 33 bases read in frame from base 1. CDR1 and CDR2 were assigned from the germline V gene (reference sequence) as SEHNR and FQNEAQ.

Recombination joined TRBV7-9 with TRBJ2-6, with 9 junctional bases fitting TRBD1. The sequencing input was blood. The clonotype comes from a man aged 18 to 29 with Graves' hyperthyroidism. The DNA is as follows: TGTGCCAGCAGCCCTAGGGACAGGGAGTCTTTC. This translates into CASSPRDRESF.